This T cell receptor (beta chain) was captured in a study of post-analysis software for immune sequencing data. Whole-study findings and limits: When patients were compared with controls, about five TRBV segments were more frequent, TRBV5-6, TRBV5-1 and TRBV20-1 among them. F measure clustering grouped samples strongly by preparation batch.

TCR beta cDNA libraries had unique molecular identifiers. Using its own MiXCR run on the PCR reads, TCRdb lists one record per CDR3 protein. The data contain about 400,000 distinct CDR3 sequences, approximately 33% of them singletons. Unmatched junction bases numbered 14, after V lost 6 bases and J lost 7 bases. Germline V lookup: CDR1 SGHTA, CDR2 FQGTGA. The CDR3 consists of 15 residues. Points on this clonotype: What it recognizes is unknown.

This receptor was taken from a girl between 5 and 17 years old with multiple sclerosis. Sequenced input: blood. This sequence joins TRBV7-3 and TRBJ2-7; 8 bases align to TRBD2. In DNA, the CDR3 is TGTGCCAGCAGTCCCTCCTTCGGGGGGGCGCATGAGCAGTACTTC. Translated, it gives CASSPSFGGAHEQYF.